This TCR beta chain stems from a study of memory CD4+ T cells and cytomegalovirus serostatus. Study background: Of the healthy Belgian adults, several were CMV seropositive and 20 to 30 seronegative.

Notes on this clone: Antigen specificity is unknown.

Original processing notes: Out-of-frame sequences were removed, leaving some 2 million distinct TCRbeta sequences. Profiling relied on immunoSEQ multiplex PCR, and the TCRdb table lists in-frame clones only, not all of them. V and J calls and clone size follow that table, whereas D and trimming were derived from the DNA. The repertoire holds 35,000 to 50,000 clones, with 76% as singletons. General study points: Suggested: most of the CMV-linked TCR signature lies in CD4+ memory cells.

Single viable CD3+CD4+CD8-CD45RO+ cells were sorted as the memory CD4+ T cells. After thawing, CD4+ T cells were positively selected. The TCR sequence derives from an adult in good health and CMV-seronegative. Sequencing input: memory CD4+ T cells from blood.

The CDR3 here is CASRQTGPWSGYTF. CDR3 nucleotides: TGTGCCAGCAGGCAAACAGGGCCGTGGAGTGGCTACACCTTC. The V call is TRBV27, the J call TRBJ1-2; tentatively, D is TRBD1 (6 bases). There are 14 residues in the CDR3. The V and J ends lost 6 bases and 7 bases respectively, with 18 bases between them. CDR1 is MNHEY and CDR2 is SMNVEV in the germline V gene (reference sequence).